The subject of this entry is one TCR beta chain. Its antigen is unknown. The record originates from a study of T-cell reconstitution after alpha-beta-depleted transplantation in children. Study-wide points: Several patients had high TCRbeta diversity at day 60; it came from surviving recipient T cells and thymic progenitors.

Unique molecular identifiers were incorporated when the TCRbeta library was constructed. MiXCR, run by TCRdb on the PCR reads, gives a single entry per CDR3 protein. The sample holds about 490,000 distinct CDR3 sequences, about 10% seen once. The CDR3 is 16 amino acids. The material sequenced was PBMCs, taken before TCRalphabeta/CD19-depleted stem cell transplant. The gene calls are TRBV21-1 and TRBJ2-2; TRBD2 is taken as the D call from the table, unchecked against the DNA. TRBV21-1 is termed a pseudogene. The TCR originated in a child aged 2 to 10 with inherited bone marrow failure, due to receive a stem cell transplant. Here the CDR3 DNA reads TGTGCCAGCAGCAAAGCGGCTAGCTGTAACACCGGGGAGCTGTTTTTT. Translated, it gives CASSKAASCNTGELFF.